The 16 T cell receptor beta chains given below trace back to one sample, sequenced in a study of blood T cell repertoires in COVID-19. TCRdb's table, derived via immunoSEQ multiplex PCR, lists solely in-frame clones and lacks some. The sample records 150,000 to 200,000 clones, around 80% being singletons. Sequencing input: peripheral blood. The source of these receptors is a woman aged 80 or over with acute or convalescent COVID-19.

The chain has TRBV7-2 and TRBJ1-2; 7 bases fit TRBD1. CDR1 and CDR2 from the germline V gene are SGHTA and FQGNSA. The CDR3 spans 15 residues. Germline trimming cut 3 bases from V and 2 bases from J; bases unmatched to any gene: 6. The CDR3 coding sequence is TGTGCCAGCAGCTTGCGGGACAGAGACAACTATGGCTACACCTTC. Amino acids: CASSLRDRDNYGYTF.

The chain links TRBV29-1 to TRBJ1-1; D not resolved. This CDR3 spans 12 amino acids. V shed 4 bases and J shed 11 bases, with 17 bases lying between them. Germline V gives CDR1 SQVTM, CDR2 ANQGSEA. The CDR3 coding sequence is TGCAGCGTTGTTAGTCTGGGAGGGAGGGCTTTCTTT. Its protein is CSVVSLGGRAFF.

CDR3 protein: CASGLGTDNSPLHF. CDR3 coding DNA: TGTGCTAGTGGTTTGGGGACAGATAATTCACCCCTCCACTTT. The chain combines TRBV12-5 with TRBJ1-6, with D perhaps matching TRBD1 (6 bases). With 1 base removed from V and 5 bases from J, the gap between germline ends came to 6 bases. CDR1 is LGHNT, CDR2 FRNRAP, per germline. CDR3 length equals 14 residues.

The chain is built from TRBV18 and TRBJ2-7, with 9 bases identical to TRBD2. The germline gives CDR1 KGHSH, CDR2 LQKENI. Losses at the gene ends were 3 bases for V and 3 bases for J; bases not matched to a gene: 6. The length of the CDR3 is 15 residues. The CDR3 region has the DNA TGTGCCAGCTCACCCCCGACTAGCGGTGGCTACGAGCAGTACTTC. This sequence encodes CASSPPTSGGYEQYF.

This rearrangement joins TRBV6-1 to TRBJ1-2; tentative D call: TRBD1 (6 bases). This CDR3 is 17 amino acids long. Trimming removed 4 bases at V and 5 bases at J, with 23 bases between. The germline V gene has CDR1 MNHNS and CDR2 SASEGT. Here the CDR3 reads CASSGRPRTDKTYGYTF. As DNA, the CDR3 is TGTGCCAGCAGTGGCCGACCAAGGACAGACAAGACTTATGGCTACACCTTC.

The chain combines TRBV7-3 with TRBJ2-3; D is perhaps TRBD1 (6 bases). V was pared by 5 bases and J by 8 bases, with 14 bases between. Germline CDR1 SGHTA, CDR2 FQGTGA. The CDR3 length is 13 residues. Here the CDR3 reads CASSQDGGITQYF. In nucleotides, the CDR3 is TGTGCCAGCAGCCAGGATGGGGGCATTACGCAGTATTTT. The complete variable domain, with remaining parts taken from reference TRBV7-3 and TRBJ2-3, reads GAGVSQTPSNKVTEKGKYVELRCDPISGHTALYWYRQSLGQGPEFLIYFQGTGAADDSGLPNDRFFAVRPEGSVSTLKIQRTERGDSAVYLCASSQDGGITQYFGPGTRLTVL.

The sample holds one count of this clone. The chain combines TRBV3-1 (or the pseudogene TRBV3-2) with TRBJ1-5; D gene uncertain. Trimming removed 0 bases at V and 0 bases at J, with 3 bases between. CDR1 LGHDT and CDR2 YNNKEL come from the germline V gene (reference sequence). CDR3 size: 14 residues. The CDR3 region is CASSQDNSNQPQHF. The CDR3 DNA sequence: TGTGCCAGCAGCCAAGACAATAGCAATCAGCCCCAGCATTTT.

The chain recombines TRBV6-5 with TRBJ2-7, with a weak D call TRBD2 (6 bases). Per germline, CDR1 MNHEY and CDR2 SVGAGI. CDR3 size: 13 residues. Trimming stripped 7 bases from V and 2 bases from J, with 12 bases between. The chain's CDR3 is CASKVADAYEQYF. CDR3 DNA: TGTGCCAGCAAGGTAGCGGACGCCTACGAGCAGTACTTC.

The chain recombines TRBV29-1 with TRBJ2-3; D remains unclear. CDR3 length: 13 amino acids. CDR1 and CDR2 (germline): SQVTM, ANQGSEA. V was clipped by 3 bases and J by 6 bases, with 13 bases between them. The CDR3 nucleotides read TGCAGCGTTGACTTGCAGTTTCGTGATACGCAGTATTTT. It translates to CSVDLQFRDTQYF.

The J gene is TRBJ1-5, the V gene TRBV7-2; unclear D gene. The CDR3 length is 14 residues. Trimming stripped 8 bases from V and 2 bases from J, with 13 bases between. Germline lookup yields CDR1 SGHTA and CDR2 FQGNSA. The CDR3 DNA reads as TGTGCCAGCGCCCAAGGCGGGGGCAATCAGCCCCAGCATTTT. Its translation: CASAQGGGNQPQHF.

The CDR3 DNA follows: TGTGCCAGCAGCTCCGGGACAACGACCCGCGAGCAGTACTTC. Translating it yields CASSSGTTTREQYF. This chain joins TRBV2 and TRBJ2-7; a weak D match, TRBD1 (6 bases). The V end was cut by 6 bases, the J end by 6 bases, with 18 bases between. The V gene's germline CDR1 is SNHLY and CDR2 FYNNEI. This CDR3 contains 14 residues. The full variable domain, its missing parts supplied by reference TRBV2 and TRBJ2-7, is EPEVTQTPSHQVTQMGQEVILRCVPISNHLYFYWYRQILGQKVEFLVSFYNNEISEKSEIFDDQFSVERPDGSNFTLKIRSTKLEDSAMYFCASSSGTTTREQYFGPGTRLTVT.

V is TRBV9 and J is TRBJ2-3, with 12 bases identical to TRBD2. Looked up from germline, CDR1 is SGDLS and CDR2 is YYNGEE. This CDR3 contains 16 residues. J lost 4 bases, V lost 1 base, and 4 bases had no gene match. CDR3: CASSVQGLAGSDTQYF. DNA of the CDR3: TGTGCCAGCAGCGTACAAGGACTAGCGGGATCAGATACGCAGTATTTT.

This rearrangement joins TRBV7-9 to TRBJ1-5, with D tentatively TRBD1 (5 bases). The CDR3 consists of 16 residues. Trimming removed 5 bases from V and 1 base from J, with 15 bases in between. Per germline, CDR1 SEHNR and CDR2 FQNEAQ (reference sequence). The CDR3 loop reads CASSPMGQGSNQPQHF. The CDR3 DNA reads TGTGCCAGCAGCCCGATGGGTCAGGGAAGCAATCAGCCCCAGCATTTT.

The V and J genes are TRBV6-2 or TRBV6-3 and TRBJ2-7, with D perhaps matching TRBD1 (5 bases). Trimming pared 6 bases from V and 3 bases from J, leaving 15 bases between. From germline, CDR1 is MNHEY and CDR2 SVGEGT. CDR3 length equals 14 residues. The CDR3 spells CASRPGAGGYEQYF. CDR3 coding DNA: TGTGCCAGCAGGCCTGGGGCAGGCGGCTACGAGCAGTACTTC.

The CDR3: CASSPHEGQPQHF. The CDR3 nucleotides are TGTGCCAGCTCACCACATGAGGGTCAGCCCCAGCATTTT. The rearrangement uses TRBV18 and TRBJ1-5; D ambiguous. In germline, CDR1 is KGHSH, CDR2 LQKENI. This CDR3 comprises 13 residues. Between the trimmed V and J ends, which lost 1 base and 6 bases, there was a span of 7 bases.

The chain joins TRBV5-1 to TRBJ2-6; D might be TRBD2 (6 bases). V gave up 0 bases and J gave up 2 bases, with 9 bases separating them. Per germline, CDR1 SGHRS and CDR2 YFSETQ. This CDR3 contains 16 residues. CDR3 region: CASSLDGGPGANVLTF. Written as DNA, the CDR3 is TGCGCCAGCAGCTTGGACGGGGGACCTGGGGCCAACGTCCTGACTTTC.